The 27 T cell receptor beta chains listed next were all sequenced from one sample in a study of Graves' ophthalmopathy and Graves' hyperthyroidism. RNA transcripts were the template, and TCR beta CDR3 regions were amplified from them. A first-round RT-PCR used HTBI primers, followed by a second-round multiplex PCR. MiXCR, applied by TCRdb to the multiplex PCR reads, yields one record per CDR3 protein. The sample has about 240,000 distinct CDR3 sequences, around 42% seen once. Specimen: peripheral blood. Every receptor here comes from an adult man with Graves' ophthalmopathy.

This sequence joins TRBV6-1 and TRBJ1-4, with TRBD1 as a possible D gene (6 bases). Germline CDR1 and CDR2: MNHNS and SASEGT. The V and J ends lost 5 bases and 4 bases respectively, with 17 bases between them. CDR3 length: 16 residues. CDR3 bases: TGTGCCAGCAGTCGAACAGGGCTAGCGGGTAATGAAAAACTGTTTTTT. This sequence encodes CASSRTGLAGNEKLFF.

The chain links TRBV11-2 to TRBJ1-6; D is uncertain. The CDR3 covers 15 residues. The V gene lost 4 bases and the J gene lost 7 bases, with 14 bases spanning the gap. The germline V gene encodes CDR1 SGHAT and CDR2 FQNNGV. The CDR3 sequence: CASSSTAFGNSPLHF. In DNA form, the CDR3 reads TGTGCCAGCAGCTCAACAGCTTTTGGGAATTCACCCCTCCACTTT.

This chain uses TRBV5-1 with TRBJ1-1, with 8 bases matching TRBD1. Germline CDR1 and CDR2: SGHRS and YFSETQ. The CDR3 consists of 14 residues. The V gene end was trimmed by 4 bases and the J gene end by 12 bases; junction bases not matched to a gene: 14. The CDR3 DNA sequence: TGCGCCAGCAGCATTGGGATGGCAGGGGGCGTGACTTTCTTT. Residues: CASSIGMAGGVTFF.

This clonotype showed up just a few times. The chain joins TRBV12-3 or TRBV12-4 to TRBJ1-4; D not resolved. CDR3 size: 14 residues. The ends were cut back, 6 bases at V and 1 base at J, with 9 bases in the middle. CDR3 loop: CASSPPLTNEKLFF. The CDR3 DNA reads as TGTGCCAGCAGCCCGCCTCTAACTAATGAAAAACTGTTTTTT.

V is TRBV7-9 and J is TRBJ2-7; the match to TRBD1 covers 9 bases. V was clipped by 9 bases and J by 5 bases; unmatched bases: 14. Per germline, CDR1 SEHNR and CDR2 FQNEAQ (reference sequence). The CDR3 length is 15 residues. DNA for the CDR3: TGTGCCAGTAGCCCTGGTGGGACAGGGAAGGACGAGCAGTACTTC. Amino acids: CASSPGGTGKDEQYF. The full variable domain, its missing parts supplied by reference TRBV7-9 and TRBJ2-7, is DTGVSQNPRHKITKRGQNVTFRCDPISEHNRLYWYRQTLGQGPEFLTYFQNEAQLEKSRLLSDRFSAERPKGSFSTLEIQRTEQGDSAMYLCASSPGGTGKDEQYFGPGTRLTVT.

This clonotype was detected ten times or more. The chain carries TRBV2 and TRBJ1-5; 8 positions match TRBD1. The J segment lost 5 bases and the V segment lost 4 bases, leaving 7 bases of the junction unmatched. Germline CDR1 reads SNHLY; CDR2 reads FYNNEI. The CDR3 is 15 amino acids. The CDR3 DNA follows: TGTGCCAGCAGTGCCTTGACAGGGGCGTATCAGCCCCAGCATTTT. The encoded protein is CASSALTGAYQPQHF.

This clonotype was seen ten or more times. V and J are TRBV5-1 and TRBJ2-7; perhaps TRBD1 as D (6 bases). This CDR3 has 13 amino acids. CDR1 SGHRS and CDR2 YFSETQ come from the germline V gene. V lost 4 bases to trimming and J lost 1 base, with 9 bases between them. CDR3 DNA: TGCGCCAGCAGCCCGGACAGTTCCTACGAGCAGTACTTC. This translates into CASSPDSSYEQYF.

This clonotype was counted only a few times. The chain uses TRBV7-3 and TRBJ1-3, with 8 bases fitting TRBD1. Germline CDR1 reads SGHTA; CDR2 reads FQGTGA. This CDR3 is 16 amino acids long. V trimming: 6 bases; J trimming: 5 bases; junction bases outside the gene matches: 12. The CDR3 reads CASSSGGQGARNTIYF. The CDR3, as DNA: TGTGCCAGCAGTTCCGGTGGACAGGGAGCAAGAAACACCATATATTTT.

This clonotype was picked up many times. The rearrangement links TRBV29-1 to TRBJ1-1; the D gene is possibly TRBD1 (5 bases). V shed 7 bases and J shed 0 bases, with 9 bases lying between them. The CDR3 has 12 residues. The germline gives CDR1 SQVTM, CDR2 ANQGSEA. CDR3 nucleotide sequence: TGCAGCGGTGGGACGGTGAACACTGAAGCTTTCTTT. Protein sequence: CSGGTVNTEAFF.

This clonotype was seen only a few times. This chain uses TRBV29-1 with TRBJ2-2; 7 bases line up with TRBD2. This CDR3 contains 18 residues. Germline lookup yields CDR1 SQVTM and CDR2 ANQGSEA. The trim removed 6 bases at V and 7 bases at J, leaving 23 bases unmatched. The CDR3: CSVVGGRPEGSNGGELFF. CDR3 coding DNA: TGCAGCGTCGTGGGAGGGCGGCCGGAGGGGTCGAATGGCGGGGAGCTGTTTTTT.

This clonotype was observed a handful of times. CDR3 in amino acids: CASSSLAGSSYEQYF. The CDR3 nucleotides read TGTGCCAGCAGCTCACTAGCGGGTAGCTCCTACGAGCAGTACTTC. The V gene is TRBV7-9, the J gene TRBJ2-7; 9 bases are shared with TRBD2. The length of the CDR3 is 15 residues. Germline trimming cut 4 bases from V and 0 bases from J; bases unmatched to any gene: 4. CDR1 is SEHNR and CDR2 is FQNEAQ in the germline V gene (reference sequence).

The J gene is TRBJ1-1, the V gene TRBV20-1; no definite D call. This CDR3 comprises 11 residues. V lost 3 bases to trimming and J lost 5 bases, with 7 bases between them. Germline V lookup: CDR1 DFQATT, CDR2 SNEGSKA (reference sequence). The CDR3 reads CSASRGTEAFF. CDR3 coding DNA: TGCAGTGCTAGTCGCGGTACTGAAGCTTTCTTT.

The chain is built from TRBV15 and TRBJ2-7; TRBD1 aligns across 7 bases. The closer fit of TRBJ2-5 to the DNA end suggests the J call may be wrong. The germline V gene has CDR1 LNHNV and CDR2 YYDKDF (reference sequence). The CDR3 is 13 residues long. The CDR3 bases are TGTGCCACCTCCCGGGGACAGCAAGAGACCCAGTACTTC. Its translation: CATSRGQQETQYF.

The rearrangement links TRBV10-3 to TRBJ1-1, with 7 nucleotides matching TRBD1. The germline V gene encodes CDR1 ENHRY and CDR2 SYGVKD. CDR3 length: 14 residues. The V gene end was trimmed by 6 bases and the J gene end by 5 bases; junction bases not matched to a gene: 9. This chain's CDR3 is CAIRPGGGGTEAFF. As DNA, the CDR3 is TGTGCCATCAGGCCAGGGGGTGGTGGGACTGAAGCTTTCTTT.

The chain has TRBV9 and TRBJ2-2, with a tentative D call TRBD1 (6 bases). V gave up 0 bases and J gave up 6 bases, with 6 bases separating them. Germline CDR1 SGDLS, CDR2 YYNGEE. The CDR3 is 13 residues long. CDR3 sequence (DNA): TGTGCCAGCAGCGTAGAGGGGGCCGGGGAGCTGTTTTTT. Protein sequence: CASSVEGAGELFF.

The rearrangement uses TRBV5-1 and TRBJ2-5, with D tentatively TRBD2 (6 bases). Trimming removed 4 bases from V and 5 bases from J, with 15 bases in between. CDR1 is SGHRS, CDR2 YFSETQ, per germline. CDR3 size: 14 residues. As DNA, the CDR3 is TGCGCCAGCAGCCGGGGGTTCGTCAGGGAGACCCAGTACTTC. It specifies CASSRGFVRETQYF.

V and J are TRBV20-1 and TRBJ2-2, with 12 nucleotides matching TRBD2. Looked up from germline, CDR1 is DFQATT and CDR2 is SNEGSKA (reference sequence). The CDR3 consists of 17 residues. Germline trimming cut 1 base from V and 3 bases from J; bases unmatched to any gene: 6. The CDR3 coding sequence is TGCAGTGCTAGAGCCCTAGCGGGAGGGCCAGACACCGGGGAGCTGTTTTTT. Translated: CSARALAGGPDTGELFF.

Concerning this clonotype: A much larger clone lies a single base off, so this may be a read error. Here the CDR3 omits its conserved ending phenylalanine or tryptophan, so a read error is the likely source. The V call is TRBV10-3, the J call TRBJ2-7; TRBD1 matches at 9 bases. The germline CDR1 and CDR2 sequences are ENHRY and SYGVKD. The V segment lost 8 bases and the J segment 3 bases; nucleotides outside the gene matches: 8. The CDR3 is 14 residues long. The CDR3: CAIRYGTGNYEQYC. The CDR3 nucleotides are TGTGCCATCCGCTACGGGACAGGGAACTACGAGCAGTACTGC.

The chain has TRBV7-2 and TRBJ2-6, with 8 bases that match TRBD2. CDR1 is SGHTA, CDR2 FQGNSA, per germline. This CDR3 is 14 amino acids long. Unmatched junction bases numbered 6, after V lost 5 bases and J lost 9 bases. This CDR3 is CASSRTSRGNVLTF. The CDR3 bases are TGTGCCAGCAGCCGGACTAGCAGGGGCAACGTCCTGACTTTC.

The chain is built from TRBV29-1 and TRBJ2-2, with 7 bases matching TRBD1. This CDR3 contains 13 residues. Germline CDR1 reads SQVTM; CDR2 reads ANQGSEA. The trim removed 3 bases at V and 3 bases at J, leaving 1 base unmatched. CDR3 residues: CSVDRGYTGELFF. The CDR3 nucleotides are TGCAGCGTTGACAGGGGGTACACCGGGGAGCTGTTTTTT.

This clonotype was seen more than once but under ten times. The chain carries TRBV7-3 and TRBJ1-6, with D possibly TRBD1 on 5 matching bases. The V gene lost 5 bases and the J gene lost 7 bases, with 15 bases spanning the gap. Germline CDR1 SGHTA, CDR2 FQGTGA. The CDR3 is made up of 15 amino acids. Here the CDR3 reads CASSQKGSGNSPLHF. DNA of the CDR3: TGTGCCAGCAGCCAAAAAGGGTCAGGGAATTCACCCCTCCACTTT.

The chain joins TRBV29-1 to TRBJ2-2; 9 bases match TRBD2. The CDR3 consists of 14 residues. CDR1 and CDR2 from the germline V gene are SQVTM and ANQGSEA. Trimming removed 7 bases from V and 2 bases from J; junction bases left unmatched: 5. The CDR3: CSAGTSLNTGELFF. The CDR3 nucleotides read TGCAGCGCGGGGACTAGCCTCAACACCGGGGAGCTGTTTTTT.

V usage is TRBV19 and J usage is TRBJ2-2; D not resolved. The CDR3 is 15 amino acids. Germline V CDR1 and CDR2: LNHDA, SQIVND (reference sequence). The V and J ends lost 3 bases and 0 bases respectively, with 8 bases between them. The CDR3 spells CASSIQRANTGELFF. The CDR3 nucleotides are TGTGCCAGTAGTATCCAGCGCGCGAACACCGGGGAGCTGTTTTTT. The variable domain in full, with the rest retrieved from reference TRBV19 and TRBJ2-2, is DGGITQSPKYLFRKEGQNVTLSCEQNLNHDAMYWYRQDPGQGLRLIYYSQIVNDFQKGDIAEGYSVSREKKESFPLTVTSAQKNPTAFYLCASSIQRANTGELFFGEGSRLTVL.

A remark on this clonotype: Sequence at one end of the junction differs from germline and may be a read error. V usage is TRBV29-1 and J usage is TRBJ2-7; TRBD1 matches 10 bases. The length of the CDR3 is 16 residues. In germline, CDR1 is SQVTM, CDR2 ANQGSEA. Here the CDR3 reads CSGTGGSAPGSYEQYF. For the CDR3, the DNA is TGCAGCGGGACAGGGGGGTCAGCGCCTGGCTCCTACGAGCAATACTTC.

The chain uses TRBV7-8 and TRBJ2-5; 9 bases are a match to TRBD1. The J call may be in error: the DNA end matches TRBJ2-1 better. Germline V lookup: CDR1 SGHVS, CDR2 FQNEAQ. The CDR3 has 14 amino acids. CDR3 in amino acids: CASSGGQGNNEQFF. The CDR3 nucleotides are TGTGCCAGCAGCGGGGGACAGGGTAACAATGAGCAGTTCTTC.

As to this clonotype: One junction end does not reproduce the germline sequence, and a read error may be involved. The chain carries TRBV4-1 and TRBJ2-7; D not resolved. The CDR3 covers 14 residues. Germline assignment: CDR1 MGHRA and CDR2 YSYEKL. The CDR3 DNA is TGTGCCAGCAGCCAATCCGGACCGTCCTACGAGCAGTACTTC. Translating gives CASSQSGPSYEQYF.

This clonotype was found many times. The gene calls are TRBV24-1 and TRBJ2-6; TRBD1 or TRBD2 may be the D gene (5 bases each). Trimming removed 3 bases from V and 0 bases from J, with 5 bases in between. This CDR3 has 15 amino acids. Germline V gives CDR1 KGHDR, CDR2 SFDVKD. The CDR3 region has the DNA TGTGCCACCAGTGATGGGGGCTCTGGGGCCAACGTCCTGACTTTC. Translating gives CATSDGGSGANVLTF.